This T cell receptor beta chain was identified in a study of human T cells and chemical hapten exposure. At the level of the study: Enrolled patients were predominantly female and had alopecia areata, totalis or universalis.

There are many counts of this clonotype. The sample's time point: patch test 2, 6 weeks after DPC sensitization. Regarding treatment: therapeutic diphenylcyclopropenone sensitization with weekly scalp DPC. Alopecia patients, 18 to 70 years old and DPC-suitable, served as donors. One entry per CDR3 protein, called by TCRdb with MiXCR from the RACE reads. The data contain about 42,000 distinct CDR3 sequences, 8.5% to 10% of them singletons. Trimming at V came to 3 bases and at J to 3 bases, leaving 5 bases not matched to a gene. The CDR3 totals 14 residues. Looked up from germline, CDR1 is MRHNA and CDR2 is SNTAGT.

This TCR was recovered from a woman aged 35 to 49 with alopecia areata. Some clones in this sample may be carry-over from other donors' samples. The sequencing used whole blood, collected in connection with sensitization to the hapten diphenylcyclopropenone (DPC). The chain is built from TRBV6-4 and TRBJ2-7, with 7 bases identical to TRBD1. The CDR3 nucleotides read TGTGCCAGCAGTGAGGAGGCAGGGGGCTACGAGCAGTACTTC. It codes for CASSEEAGGYEQYF.